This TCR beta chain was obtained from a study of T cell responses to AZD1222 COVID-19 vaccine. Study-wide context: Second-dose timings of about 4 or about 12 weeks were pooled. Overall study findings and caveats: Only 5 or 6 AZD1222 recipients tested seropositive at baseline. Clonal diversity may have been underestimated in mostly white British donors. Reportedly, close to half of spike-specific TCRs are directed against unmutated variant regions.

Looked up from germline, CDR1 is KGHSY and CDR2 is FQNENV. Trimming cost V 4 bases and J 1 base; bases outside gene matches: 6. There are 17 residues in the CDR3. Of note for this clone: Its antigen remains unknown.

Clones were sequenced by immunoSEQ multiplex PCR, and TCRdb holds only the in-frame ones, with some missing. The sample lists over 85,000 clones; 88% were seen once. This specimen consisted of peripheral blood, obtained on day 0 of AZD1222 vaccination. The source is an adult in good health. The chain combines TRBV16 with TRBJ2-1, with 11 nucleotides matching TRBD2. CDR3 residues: CASSPYRLAGSYNEQFF. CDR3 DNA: TGTGCCAGCAGCCCATACAGACTAGCGGGATCCTACAATGAGCAGTTCTTC.